Listed here are 18 T cell receptor beta chains from one sample, sequenced in a study of blood T cell repertoires in COVID-19 (dated by TCRdb to about 2020). The receptor library was made with the immunoSEQ multiplex PCR assay. In TCRdb, the immuneACCESS table is reduced to in-frame sequences with V and J assigned. These tables do not hold every clone; where another copy was compared, an unresolved V gene accounts for under half, and the others remain unexplained. This sample has under 80,000 clones in its table, and over 65% of those were observed once. The ten most abundant clones make up about a fifth of the sample. The sequenced sample was peripheral blood. The receptor source for this set is a man at least 80 years old with active or convalescent COVID-19.

The sample holds many counts of this clone. This rearrangement joins TRBV5-1 to TRBJ1-6; D possibly corresponds to TRBD1 (6 bases). V was cut by 5 bases and J by 7 bases, with 13 bases left in between. Per the germline V gene, CDR1 is SGHRS and CDR2 is YFSETQ. The CDR3 has 14 amino acids. The CDR3 here is CASSRTDLNSPLHF. The DNA for the CDR3 is TGCGCCAGCAGTCGGACAGACTTAAATTCACCCCTCCACTTT.

This clone appeared a single time. The chain combines TRBV5-1 with TRBJ2-1; a weak D match, TRBD2 (5 bases). CDR1 is SGHRS, CDR2 YFSETQ, per germline. Trimming stripped 0 bases from V and 7 bases from J, with 14 bases between. CDR3 length: 15 amino acids. The CDR3 DNA is TGCGCCAGCAGCTTGGCCGGGGTGACGGGAAATGAGCAGTTCTTC. It yields the protein CASSLAGVTGNEQFF.

The CDR3 region is CASSTRTGAYSGNTIYF. DNA for the CDR3: TGTGCCAGCAGCACCCGGACAGGAGCTTACTCTGGAAACACCATATATTTT. J is TRBJ1-3 and V is TRBV7-9, with 7 nucleotides matching TRBD1. V dropped 5 bases and J dropped 0; count of bases not matched to a gene: 10. CDR1 is SEHNR and CDR2 is FQNEAQ in the germline V gene (reference sequence). The CDR3 extends over 17 amino acids.

This chain joins TRBV2 and TRBJ1-2; TRBD1 matches 10 bases. This CDR3 comprises 15 residues. Trimming took 5 bases from V and 7 from J; bases not matched to a gene: 10. Germline CDR1 SNHLY, CDR2 FYNNEI. CDR3 loop: CASSRQGAGGSGYTF. In DNA, the CDR3 is TGTGCCAGCAGTAGACAGGGGGCTGGGGGTTCTGGCTACACCTTC.

The chain couples TRBV10-3 to TRBJ2-5, with 13 bases aligning to TRBD2. This CDR3 has 15 amino acids. With V trimmed by 4 bases and J by 4 bases, 3 bases remained unmatched. Per the germline V gene, CDR1 is ENHRY and CDR2 is SYGVKD. CDR3 region: CAISVTSGGGETQYF. For the CDR3, the DNA is TGTGCCATCAGTGTAACTAGCGGGGGGGGAGAGACCCAGTACTTC.

This chain joins TRBV9 and TRBJ2-7; weak D call: TRBD2 (6 bases). The CDR3 length is 16 residues. V lost 4 bases, J lost 0 bases, and 17 bases lay in between. CDR1 is SGDLS, CDR2 YYNGEE, per germline. Written as DNA, the CDR3 is TGTGCCAGCAGCTTTGTGGAAGCGGAGGGCTCCTACGAGCAGTACTTC. As protein: CASSFVEAEGSYEQYF.

This chain connects TRBV13 to TRBJ2-2; D possibly corresponds to TRBD1 (7 bases). V gave up 2 bases and J gave up 0 bases, with 22 bases separating them. The CDR3 is 20 residues long. Germline CDR1 PRHDT, CDR2 FYEKMQ (reference sequence). The CDR3 DNA reads as TGTGCCAGCAGCTTACGAACGACAGGGACTCTTTTCGCGAACACCGGGGAGCTGTTTTTT. Its protein product is CASSLRTTGTLFANTGELFF.

The J gene is TRBJ2-3, the V gene TRBV4-3, with D perhaps matching TRBD2 (5 bases). The V end lost 2 bases, the J end lost 1 base, and 7 bases lay between the germline ends. Germline values: CDR1 LGHNA, CDR2 YSLEER. CDR3 length equals 14 residues. Here the CDR3 DNA reads TGCGCCAGCAGCCAACTAGCCCGCACAGATACGCAGTATTTT. Translated: CASSQLARTDTQYF.

This clone was detected ten times or more. This sequence joins TRBV28 and TRBJ2-2; TRBD1 might be the D (6 bases). The CDR3 is made up of 15 amino acids. Per the germline V gene, CDR1 is MDHEN and CDR2 is SYDVKM. The V end lost 8 bases, the J end lost 2 bases, and 15 bases lay between the germline ends. CDR3 loop: CASSRAGDNTGELFF. The CDR3 DNA sequence: TGTGCCAGCTCAAGAGCAGGGGACAACACCGGGGAGCTGTTTTTT.

The chain is built from TRBV4-2 and TRBJ2-2; TRBD2 agrees at 10 bases. J gave up 2 bases and V 0 bases, and 6 bases lay outside the gene matches. The germline CDR1 and CDR2 sequences are LGHNA and YNFKEQ. This CDR3 spans 18 amino acids. The CDR3 protein is CASSQEVLAGANTGELFF. CDR3 sequence (DNA): TGTGCCAGCAGCCAAGAGGTGCTAGCGGGGGCCAACACCGGGGAGCTGTTTTTT.

The chain employs TRBV18 and TRBJ2-7; tentatively, D is TRBD1 (5 bases). Germline lookup yields CDR1 KGHSH and CDR2 LQKENI. The CDR3 spans 12 residues. Trimming removed 6 bases from V and 4 bases from J, with 10 bases in between. For the CDR3, the DNA is TGTGCCAGCTCGCCGGACAATTACGAGCAGTACTTC. Translation: CASSPDNYEQYF. Drawing the rest from reference TRBV18 and TRBJ2-7, the complete variable domain is NAGVMQNPRHLVRRRGQEARLRCSPMKGHSHVYWYRQLPEEGLKFMVYLQKENIIDESGMPKERFSAEFPKEGPSILRIQQVVRGDSAAYFCASSPDNYEQYFGPGTRLTVT.

The chain is built from TRBV3-1 (or the pseudogene TRBV3-2) and TRBJ2-5, with 12 bases fitting TRBD2. The V gene's germline CDR1 is LGHDT and CDR2 YNNKEL (reference sequence). There are 16 residues in the CDR3. J gave up 4 bases and V 1 base, and 4 bases lay outside the gene matches. CDR3 DNA: TGTGCCAGCAGCCAAGTGTCTAGCGGGAGGGGAGAGACCCAGTACTTC. This sequence encodes CASSQVSSGRGETQYF.

The chain employs TRBV3-1 (or the pseudogene TRBV3-2) and TRBJ1-2; D is possibly TRBD1 (6 bases). Per germline, CDR1 LGHDT and CDR2 YNNKEL (reference sequence). V lost 6 bases and J lost 6, with 14 bases in between. The CDR3 sequence is 13 residues long. CDR3 in DNA: TGTGCCAGCAGTTTCGGACAGCCAGATGGCTACACCTTC. This sequence encodes CASSFGQPDGYTF.

DNA of the CDR3: TGTGCCAGCAGCCCACAGACTAGCGGGGAGCAGTACTTC. It is translated as CASSPQTSGEQYF. The chain is built from TRBV11-3 and TRBJ2-7; 10 bases line up with TRBD2. This CDR3 has 13 amino acids. Germline CDR1 reads SGHNT; CDR2 reads YENEEA. V lost 5 bases to trimming and J lost 7 bases; unmatched junction nucleotides: 5.

This clone turned up a few times. The V gene is TRBV13, the J gene TRBJ2-7, with TRBD2 identical over 14 bases. Germline V CDR1 and CDR2: PRHDT, FYEKMQ (reference sequence). With V trimmed by 5 bases and J by 4 bases, 13 bases remained unmatched. The CDR3 covers 18 residues. DNA for the CDR3: TGTGCCAGCAGCATGGTGGGGACTAGCGGGAGTTGGGGTTACGAGCAGTACTTC. Translation gives CASSMVGTSGSWGYEQYF.

This clone was picked up a small number of times. The chain uses TRBV27 and TRBJ2-1; 8 bases are shared with TRBD1. Per germline, CDR1 MNHEY and CDR2 SMNVEV (reference sequence). The V and J ends lost 7 bases and 8 bases, in that order; junction bases with no gene match: 10. The CDR3 is made up of 14 amino acids. Written as DNA, the CDR3 is TGTGCCAGCAATTCCGGACAGGGTTCCCATGAGCAGTTCTTC. This translates into CASNSGQGSHEQFF.

This clone was detected a few times. The V call is TRBV19, the J call TRBJ1-1; D gene unclear. Germline V gives CDR1 LNHDA, CDR2 SQIVND (reference sequence). The V gene lost 0 bases and the J gene lost 10 bases, with 12 bases spanning the gap. The CDR3 extends over 13 amino acids. The CDR3 DNA follows: TGTGCCAGTAGTATAGAATCCCCCGGCGGAGCTTTCTTT. It encodes CASSIESPGGAFF. The variable domain in full, completed from reference TRBV19 and TRBJ1-1, reads DGGITQSPKYLFRKEGQNVTLSCEQNLNHDAMYWYRQDPGQGLRLIYYSQIVNDFQKGDIAEGYSVSREKKESFPLTVTSAQKNPTAFYLCASSIESPGGAFFGQGTRLTVV.

The chain is built from TRBV23-1 and TRBJ2-7; D perhaps matches TRBD1 (5 bases). TRBV23-1 is flagged as an ORF with uncertain function. The V gene lost 4 bases and the J gene lost 1 base, with 20 bases spanning the gap. This CDR3 comprises 17 residues. CDR3 in amino acids: CASSPLLYQGRSYEQYF. The CDR3 DNA sequence: TGCGCCAGCAGTCCATTATTATATCAGGGTAGGTCCTACGAGCAGTACTTC.